A selection of T cell receptor beta chains follows, all from one sample in a study of T cell responses to AZD1222 COVID-19 vaccine. The repertoire was sequenced with immunoSEQ multiplex PCR; TCRdb's copy has only in-frame clones and lacks some. The data contain 100,000 to 150,000 clones, more than 75% of them singletons. The sample consisted of peripheral blood, taken on day 0 of AZD1222 vaccination. These receptors were obtained from an adult in good health. CDR3s include the opening cysteine and the closing phenylalanine or tryptophan. D genes are given only for firm matches.

v_gene: TRBV7-8; d_gene: TRBD2; j_gene: TRBJ2-7; CDR3nt: TGTGCCAGCAGCTCGAGACCGGGACTAGCGGGGGGCTTAGCCAGCGAGCAGTACTTC; CDR3aa: CASSSRPGLAGGLASEQYF
v_gene: TRBV7-3; d_gene: -; j_gene: TRBJ2-7; CDR3nt: TGTGCCAGCAGCTTAGGGCATGGGGGGTCACCCTACGAGCAGTACTTC; CDR3aa: CASSLGHGGSPYEQYF
v_gene: TRBV2; d_gene: -; j_gene: TRBJ1-2; CDR3nt: TGTGCCAGCAGTGAAGGATGGGGAGGCTATGGCTACACCTTC; CDR3aa: CASSEGWGGYGYTF
v_gene: TRBV19; d_gene: TRBD2; j_gene: TRBJ2-1; CDR3nt: TGTGCCAGTAGTATAGTATCGGGGACTAGCGGGAGGGAAAAGTTCTTC; CDR3aa: CASSIVSGTSGREKFF
v_gene: TRBV9; d_gene: -; j_gene: TRBJ1-2; CDR3nt: TGTGCCAGCAGCGCCTACATTACCCCTCACTATGGCTACACCTTC; CDR3aa: CASSAYITPHYGYTF
v_gene: TRBV14; d_gene: -; j_gene: TRBJ1-5; CDR3nt: TGTGCCACCACGCCCAGGGGCAGCAATCAGCCCCAGCATTTT; CDR3aa: CATTPRGSNQPQHF
v_gene: TRBV9; d_gene: -; j_gene: TRBJ2-5; CDR3nt: TGTGCCAGCAGCGTAGGGCTGGAAGAGACCCAGTACTTC; CDR3aa: CASSVGLEETQYF
v_gene: TRBV19; d_gene: TRBD1; j_gene: TRBJ1-5; CDR3nt: TGTGCCAGTGTTATCTCAGGGGGACCCCTGGATAATCAGCCCCAGCATTTT; CDR3aa: CASVISGGPLDNQPQHF
v_gene: TRBV28; d_gene: -; j_gene: TRBJ2-1; CDR3nt: TGTGCCAGCAGCCTTGGGGCGGCCAATGAGCAGTTCTTC; CDR3aa: CASSLGAANEQFF
v_gene: TRBV2; d_gene: -; j_gene: TRBJ1-3; CDR3nt: TGTGCCAGCAGGGGGGAGTGGGACTCTGGAAACACCATATATTTT; CDR3aa: CASRGEWDSGNTIYF